This note documents a single T cell receptor beta chain sequence. Its target is not known. The sample is drawn from a study of lymphopenia after photon versus proton radiotherapy. Study-wide points: Larger post-nadir TCR diversity loss correlated inversely with survival in deceased patients.

TCRdb's copy holds only in-frame clones and misses some; the assay was immunoSEQ multiplex PCR. Among about 24,000 clones listed, approximately 80% were seen once. Germline CDR1 MNHNY, CDR2 SVGAGI (reference sequence). The CDR3 covers 15 residues. With 6 bases removed from V and 2 bases from J, the gap between germline ends came to 14 bases. This clonotype was obtained from a man aged 40-49 years with gastric cancer. The V gene is TRBV6-6, the J gene TRBJ1-5; TRBD1 might be the D (6 bases). This sample comprised peripheral blood, obtained from a patient treated with photon-based radiotherapy. CDR3 nucleotides: TGTGCCAGCAGACCGTGGGGGGCTGGCAATCAGCCCCAGCATTTT. Translating gives CASRPWGAGNQPQHF.